Sequencing of this T cell receptor (beta chain) was carried out in a study of siplizumab effects on memory and regulatory T cells. Points on this clone: Its antigen is not identified.

Researchers sequenced unstimulated naive, memory, effector memory and TEMRA subsets in a few donor pairs. This CDR3 comprises 13 residues. Germline trimming cut 8 bases from V and 2 bases from J; bases unmatched to any gene: 5. Germline CDR1 is SNHLY and CDR2 is FYNNEI. Study-wide results and limits: Treg origin accounted for an average of about 74% of mappable alloreactive CD4+ clones with siplizumab and roughly 26% in controls.

The repertoire was sequenced with immunoSEQ multiplex PCR; TCRdb's copy has only in-frame clones and lacks some. The sample has more than 60,000 clones, roughly 96% seen once. The receptor's source is a human donor in good health. The chain uses TRBV2 and TRBJ2-7, with TRBD1 matching 8 bases. Input material: naive CD8+ T cells sorted from blood. The CDR3 DNA reads as TGTGCCAGCGGGGGACAGGACACCTACGAGCAGTACTTC. Protein: CASGGQDTYEQYF. Drawing the rest from reference TRBV2 and TRBJ2-7, the complete variable domain is EPEVTQTPSHQVTQMGQEVILRCVPISNHLYFYWYRQILGQKVEFLVSFYNNEISEKSEIFDDQFSVERPDGSNFTLKIRSTKLEDSAMYFCASGGQDTYEQYFGPGTRLTVT.